Below, one TCR beta chain is given with its context. Antigen unknown. The data derive from a study of cytomegalovirus exposure and HLA in healthy donors. Regarding the study as a whole: Analyzed later, association rates of TCRs varied across HLA loci, with DRB1 most and HLA-C fewest.

Primers: 60 Vbeta forward and 13 Jbeta reverse. Measured with immunoSEQ multiplex PCR; TCRdb has only the in-frame clones, and not every one. The table includes under 200,000 clones, over 75% detected once. This clonotype was obtained from a man aged 60 to 69 in good health and CMV-seronegative. Sequenced input: PBMCs.

The CDR3 loop is CATSRDAVSGRGEQFF. CDR3 DNA sequence: TGTGCCACCAGCAGAGATGCTGTTAGCGGGAGAGGGGAGCAGTTCTTC. The genes are TRBV15 and TRBJ2-1, with 9 bases that match TRBD2. CDR1 is LNHNV and CDR2 is YYDKDF in the germline V gene (reference sequence). The CDR3 spans 16 residues. V trimming: 0 bases; J trimming: 10 bases; junction bases outside the gene matches: 10. Full variable domain (outside the CDR3, taken from reference TRBV15 and TRBJ2-1): DAMVIQNPRYQVTQFGKPVTLSCSQTLNHNVMYWYQQKSSQAPKLLFHYYDKDFNNEADTPDNFQSRRPNTSFCFLDIRSPGLGDTAMYLCATSRDAVSGRGEQFFGPGTRLTVL.